This passage covers 30 T cell receptor beta chains from one sample sequenced in a study of cytomegalovirus exposure and HLA in healthy donors. PCR was performed using 60 Vbeta and 13 Jbeta primers. The method was immunoSEQ multiplex PCR; TCRdb's version includes in-frame clones alone and lacks a portion of them. This table holds around 180,000 clones, under 85% found once. Sequencing was carried out using PBMCs. The receptor source for this set is a man in his late teens or twenties in good health and CMV-seronegative.

The chain has TRBV19 and TRBJ1-2, with D unclear. The CDR3 totals 11 residues. Trimming removed 5 bases from V and 5 bases from J, with 6 bases in between. CDR1 and CDR2 (germline): LNHDA, SQIVND (reference sequence). The CDR3 spells CASSFGYGYTF. In DNA, the CDR3 is TGTGCCAGTAGTTTCGGGTATGGCTACACCTTC.

The gene calls are TRBV18 and TRBJ1-2; 9 nucleotides agree with TRBD1. The CDR3 loop spans 16 amino acids. Trimming took 3 bases from V and 3 from J; bases not matched to a gene: 8. CDR1 is KGHSH, CDR2 LQKENI, per germline. CDR3 region: CASSPNTGGADYGYTF. The CDR3 nucleotides read TGTGCCAGCTCACCCAATACAGGGGGCGCGGACTATGGCTACACCTTC.

This clone came up once. The chain recombines TRBV9 with TRBJ2-7; perhaps TRBD1 as D (5 bases). The CDR3 spans 14 residues. Trimming took off 0 bases at V and 7 bases at J, with 14 bases between the two ends. The germline V gene encodes CDR1 SGDLS and CDR2 YYNGEE. The CDR3 coding sequence is TGTGCCAGCAGCGTAGGGCTAGGGGCCCGGGAGCAGTACTTC. It translates to CASSVGLGAREQYF. Using reference TRBV9 and TRBJ2-7 for the parts outside the CDR3, the full variable domain is DSGVTQTPKHLITATGQRVTLRCSPRSGDLSVYWYQQSLDQGLQFLIQYYNGEERAKGNILERFSAQQFPDLHSELNLSSLELGDSALYFCASSVGLGAREQYFGPGTRLTVT.

The CDR3 region has the DNA TGTGCCAGCAGCGGAAGGGGGGGACAGGGAAACAATGAGCAGTTCTTC. Encoded protein: CASSGRGGQGNNEQFF. This chain links TRBV9 with TRBJ2-1; 9 bases agree with TRBD1. Trimming removed 3 bases from V and 5 bases from J; junction bases left unmatched: 9. The CDR3 runs 16 residues. Germline values: CDR1 SGDLS, CDR2 YYNGEE.

The chain carries TRBV2 and TRBJ2-4, with D possibly matching TRBD2 (5 bases). Trimming took off 4 bases at V and 0 bases at J, with 10 bases between the two ends. The V gene's germline CDR1 is SNHLY and CDR2 FYNNEI. CDR3 length equals 15 residues. This CDR3 reads CASSGAGLAKNIQYF. The CDR3 nucleotides read TGTGCCAGCAGTGGAGCAGGACTAGCCAAAAACATTCAGTACTTC.

The chain has TRBV29-1 and TRBJ2-3, with 13 bases aligning to TRBD2. Losses at the gene ends were 1 base for V and 6 bases for J; bases not matched to a gene: 10. This CDR3 is built from 17 residues. CDR1 is SQVTM, CDR2 ANQGSEA, per germline. The CDR3 DNA sequence: TGCAGCGTTGAAGCGTCAGGACTAGCGGGAGCGTTTGATACGCAGTATTTT. This gives the protein CSVEASGLAGAFDTQYF.

J is TRBJ2-7 and V is TRBV28, with TRBD2 matching 10 bases. The V gene's germline CDR1 is MDHEN and CDR2 SYDVKM. The V segment lost 3 bases and the J segment 3 bases; nucleotides outside the gene matches: 5. CDR3 length: 15 amino acids. The CDR3 DNA reads as TGTGCCAGCAGTTTGACTAGCGGGTTCTTCTACGAGCAGTACTTC. It translates to CASSLTSGFFYEQYF.

The chain is built from TRBV11-2 and TRBJ2-5; D perhaps matches TRBD1 (6 bases). The germline V gene encodes CDR1 SGHAT and CDR2 FQNNGV. This CDR3 spans 14 amino acids. Trimming removed 1 base from V and 5 bases from J, with 11 bases in between. CDR3 sequence: CASSLVWGRETQYF. The CDR3 coding sequence is TGTGCCAGCAGCTTAGTTTGGGGGCGGGAGACCCAGTACTTC.

The rearrangement links TRBV29-1 to TRBJ2-3, with D possibly matching TRBD2 (7 bases). CDR3 length equals 16 residues. Germline lookup yields CDR1 SQVTM and CDR2 ANQGSEA. V lost 0 bases and J 6 bases, leaving 19 bases between the germline ends. The CDR3, as DNA: TGCAGCGTTGAAGATTATGGGGGGGCTGGCGGGGATACGCAGTATTTT. It translates to CSVEDYGGAGGDTQYF.

The chain employs TRBV10-3 and TRBJ2-2; D is unresolved. CDR3 length: 13 residues. Trimming removed 5 bases from V and 5 bases from J, with 9 bases in between. The V gene's germline CDR1 is ENHRY and CDR2 SYGVKD. The CDR3 here is CAISSSGTGELFF. In DNA form, the CDR3 reads TGTGCCATCAGTAGCTCCGGGACCGGGGAGCTGTTTTTT.

The chain combines TRBV9 with TRBJ1-1, with 7 bases aligning to TRBD1. The CDR3 consists of 17 residues. Germline lookup yields CDR1 SGDLS and CDR2 YYNGEE. Trimming at V came to 4 bases and at J to 4 bases, leaving 16 bases not matched to a gene. The CDR3 DNA is TGTGCCAGCAGCCCAGGGGGATTGACCCCTTGGGGCACTGAAGCTTTCTTT. This sequence encodes CASSPGGLTPWGTEAFF.

The chain joins TRBV11-2 to TRBJ2-5, with D perhaps TRBD2 (6 bases). Germline V gives CDR1 SGHAT, CDR2 FQNNGV. V was clipped by 0 bases and J by 10 bases, with 12 bases between them. The CDR3 has 13 residues. The CDR3 DNA follows: TGTGCCAGCAGCTTAGATGGGAAGGGAGGCCAGTACTTC. Translating gives CASSLDGKGGQYF.

This clone has just one count. The J gene is TRBJ2-1, the V gene TRBV10-3; 12 bases line up with TRBD2. Trimming removed 6 bases from V and 0 bases from J; junction bases left unmatched: 15. Germline V gene sequence: CDR1 ENHRY, CDR2 SYGVKD. This CDR3 region has 20 residues. The CDR3 loop reads CAISLTLRTSGIRSYNEQFF. CDR3 bases: TGTGCCATCAGCCTAACATTACGGACTAGCGGGATTCGCTCCTACAATGAGCAGTTCTTC.

This clone was observed a few times. The chain links TRBV4-3 to TRBJ2-2; 10 bases fit TRBD1. Germline lookup yields CDR1 LGHNA and CDR2 YSLEER. V shed 2 bases, J shed 5 bases, and the junction held 5 bases outside the gene matches. The CDR3 length is 16 residues. The CDR3 DNA is TGCGCCAGCAGCCAACCCGGGACAGGGGATACCGGGGAGCTGTTTTTT. It encodes CASSQPGTGDTGELFF.

This clone was observed once. V gene TRBV27 combines with J gene TRBJ1-1; 9 nucleotides line up with TRBD1. Losses at the gene ends were 5 bases for V and 0 bases for J; bases not matched to a gene: 10. Germline CDR1 and CDR2: MNHEY and SMNVEV (reference sequence). This CDR3 has 17 amino acids. CDR3 loop: CASSPQTGGIMNTEAFF. The DNA of the CDR3 is TGTGCCAGCAGTCCCCAAACAGGGGGCATTATGAACACTGAAGCTTTCTTT.

The chain links TRBV6-6 to TRBJ1-1; D possibly corresponds to TRBD1 (5 bases). Germline CDR1 is MNHNY and CDR2 is SVGAGI (reference sequence). V lost 7 bases to trimming and J lost 7 bases, with 16 bases between them. The CDR3 runs 13 residues. The CDR3 loop reads CASNSGGVIEAFF. CDR3 bases: TGTGCCAGCAACTCAGGAGGGGTTATTGAAGCTTTCTTT.

The V and J genes are TRBV27 and TRBJ2-7; D might be TRBD1 (5 bases). CDR1 and CDR2 (germline): MNHEY, SMNVEV (reference sequence). The CDR3 totals 11 residues. The V gene lost 6 bases and the J gene lost 4 bases, with 7 bases spanning the gap. The CDR3 nucleotides are TGTGCCAGCAGCCCAGGGTACGAGCAGTACTTC. Its translation is CASSPGYEQYF.

The chain couples TRBV30 to TRBJ2-3; 10 bases fit TRBD2. The germline CDR1 and CDR2 sequences are GTSNPN and SVGIG (reference sequence). J lost 0 bases, V lost 3 bases, and 18 bases had no gene match. The length of the CDR3 is 20 residues. CDR3 nucleotides: TGTGCCTGGAGCGGGGGGCAGGGCCTAGCGGGAGTGATGAGCACAGATACGCAGTATTTT. The encoded protein is CAWSGGQGLAGVMSTDTQYF. The full variable domain, completed using reference TRBV30 and TRBJ2-3, is SQTIHQWPATLVQPVGSPLSLECTVEGTSNPNLYWYRQAAGRGLQLLFYSVGIGQISSEVPQNLSASRPQDRQFILSSKKLLLSDSGFYLCAWSGGQGLAGVMSTDTQYFGPGTRLTVL.

The rearrangement links TRBV5-1 to TRBJ1-1, with 7 bases matching TRBD1. V trimming: 0 bases; J trimming: 4 bases; junction bases outside the gene matches: 9. This CDR3 spans 16 amino acids. From germline, CDR1 is SGHRS and CDR2 YFSETQ. CDR3 protein: CASSLVATGLVTEAFF. CDR3 coding DNA: TGCGCCAGCAGCTTGGTAGCGACAGGGCTTGTCACTGAAGCTTTCTTT.

The CDR3 nucleotides read TGCGCCAGCAGCCCTTCTCCGGGACTAGCGGTCCCCGGGGAGCTGTTTTTT. Translating gives CASSPSPGLAVPGELFF. This sequence joins TRBV4-1 and TRBJ2-2; 11 bases are shared with TRBD2. CDR1 and CDR2 (germline): MGHRA, YSYEKL. V lost 4 bases, J lost 6 bases, and 10 bases stayed unmatched. CDR3 length: 17 amino acids.

The chain combines TRBV7-9 with TRBJ2-2; possibly TRBD1 for D (7 bases). The V end was cut by 8 bases, the J end by 5 bases, with 21 bases between. The CDR3 totals 16 residues. CDR1 SEHNR and CDR2 FQNEAQ come from the germline V gene (reference sequence). The CDR3 DNA follows: TGTGCCAGCGGGAGTTCGGACGCAGGGGGGACCGGGGAGCTGTTTTTT. Its protein is CASGSSDAGGTGELFF.

J is TRBJ2-1 and V is TRBV19; TRBD2 matches at 9 bases. The CDR3 is made up of 16 amino acids. Germline CDR1 and CDR2: LNHDA and SQIVND (reference sequence). V lost 3 bases to trimming and J lost 2 bases; unmatched junction nucleotides: 5. The CDR3 sequence is CASSIRPSGAYNEQFF. DNA for the CDR3: TGTGCCAGTAGTATCCGCCCTAGCGGGGCCTACAATGAGCAGTTCTTC.

This clone has only one observation. V is TRBV6-1 and J is TRBJ2-2, with 10 bases that match TRBD1. Germline V gene sequence: CDR1 MNHNS, CDR2 SASEGT. The J segment lost 10 bases and the V segment lost 6 bases, leaving 5 bases of the junction unmatched. The CDR3 spans 13 residues. The DNA for the CDR3 is TGTGCCAGCAGCGGGACAGGGGTCGTGGAGCTGTTTTTT. Amino acid sequence: CASSGTGVVELFF.

The V gene is TRBV11-3, the J gene TRBJ2-3, with D maybe TRBD2 (6 bases). Per the germline V gene, CDR1 is SGHNT and CDR2 is YENEEA. Trimming left V 5 bases short and J 2 bases short, with 11 bases between. The CDR3 spans 14 residues. CDR3 bases: TGTGCCAGCAGCGTGGGACTCCACACAGATACGCAGTATTTT. It yields the protein CASSVGLHTDTQYF.

The count of this clone is one. The chain has TRBV21-1 and TRBJ2-2; the table's D call of TRBD2 was not tested on the DNA. TRBV21-1 is a pseudogene. The CDR3 is 14 amino acids. CDR3 loop: CASMPRLGTGELFF. Written as DNA, the CDR3 is TGTGCCAGCATGCCTAGACTCGGCACCGGGGAGCTGTTTTTT.

This rearrangement joins TRBV7-6 to TRBJ2-5; 9 bases are shared with TRBD1. J gave up 0 bases and V 3 bases, and 2 bases lay outside the gene matches. This CDR3 is 15 amino acids long. CDR1 and CDR2 from the germline V gene are SGHVS and FNYEAQ. The CDR3 spells CASSLGQGHQETQYF. CDR3 DNA sequence: TGTGCCAGCAGCTTGGGACAGGGCCACCAAGAGACCCAGTACTTC.

This clone has a handful of counts. This chain joins TRBV10-2 and TRBJ1-1; 7 bases are a match to TRBD1. Trimming took 7 bases from V and 4 from J; bases not matched to a gene: 3. Germline V gives CDR1 WSHSY, CDR2 SAAADI. The CDR3 is 12 residues long. CDR3 DNA sequence: TGCGCCAGCAAACAGGGGATCACTGAAGCTTTCTTT. It yields the protein CASKQGITEAFF.

This clone was recorded only once. The V call is TRBV6-1, the J call TRBJ2-5, with 9 bases that match TRBD1. The CDR3 runs 14 residues. V was pared by 5 bases and J by 5 bases, with 6 bases of the junction left unmatched. The V gene's germline CDR1 is MNHNS and CDR2 SASEGT. DNA for the CDR3: TGTGCCAGCAGTACCCGGGACAGGGTCGAGACCCAGTACTTC. Encoded protein: CASSTRDRVETQYF.

The chain has TRBV5-1 and TRBJ1-1; a weak D match, TRBD1 (5 bases). The V gene's germline CDR1 is SGHRS and CDR2 YFSETQ. V shed 4 bases and J shed 0 bases, with 10 bases lying between them. The CDR3 contains 14 residues. Here the CDR3 reads CASSLDSLNTEAFF. CDR3 bases: TGCGCCAGCAGCCTCGACAGTTTGAACACTGAAGCTTTCTTT.

V gene TRBV7-2 combines with J gene TRBJ1-1, with 9 bases fitting TRBD1. V was clipped by 8 bases and J by 3 bases; unmatched bases: 4. Germline V gene lookup returns CDR1 SGHTA and CDR2 FQGNSA. The CDR3 is 13 residues long. Here the CDR3 DNA reads TGTGCCAGCGCGGGACAGGGAGACACTGAAGCTTTCTTT. Translation gives CASAGQGDTEAFF.